Included here is one T cell receptor (beta chain) sequence, with context. Its antigen is not known. The sample belongs to a study of beta chain features in type 1 diabetes. Study at large: Examination of sorted cells across all samples involved over 85,000,000 cells. Study findings and constraints: Compared to healthy donors, patients appeared to have naive, central memory and Treg TCRB repertoires that were more alike. The influence of HLA type on TCRB rearrangement stayed undetermined.

TCRB transcripts that were expressed got sequenced, as all of the isolated RNA had been reverse transcribed. Naive, central memory and regulatory T cell samples yielded some 3.9 million reads on average. Data came from immunoSEQ multiplex PCR; TCRdb stores just in-frame clones and leaves some out. This sample has under 450,000 clones, with about 14% found just once. The V and J ends lost 1 base and 5 bases respectively, with 17 bases between them. The germline gives CDR1 SGHTA, CDR2 FQGNSA. The CDR3 contains 16 residues. V usage is TRBV7-2 and J usage is TRBJ2-5, with a possible D match to TRBD2 (6 bases). Sequencing was performed on naive CD4+ T cells from blood. This clonotype was sampled from a man aged 25 to 45 in good health. CDR3 in DNA: TGTGCCAGCAGCTTAGGCCCGGGACTTACTAAGGAGACCCAGTACTTC. Translation gives CASSLGPGLTKETQYF.